Presented here are 13 T cell receptor beta chains from one specimen sequenced in a study of blood T cell repertoires in COVID-19 (dated by TCRdb to the early 2020s). The receptor library was made with the immunoSEQ multiplex PCR assay. As stored in TCRdb, this immuneACCESS dataset retains in-frame rearrangements with V and J assigned. A fraction of the clones does not appear; measured against another copy, unresolved V genes explain less than half of the discrepancy, and the remainder lacks a known reason. For this sample there are about 89,000 clones; less than 85% appear just once. The ten most abundant clones make up roughly 21% of the sample. Specimen: peripheral blood. The source is a woman of 80 years or more with acute or convalescent COVID-19.

The chain uses TRBV3-1 (or the pseudogene TRBV3-2) and TRBJ1-6; no clear D gene. Germline-derived CDR1 and CDR2 are LGHDT and YNNKEL (reference sequence). The CDR3 runs 14 residues. Trimming took 3 bases from V and 5 from J, leaving 8 bases between them. The CDR3 nucleotides read TGTGCCAGCAGCCAGGAACAGAATAATTCACCCCTCCACTTT. This encodes CASSQEQNNSPLHF.

This clone has a single count. This rearrangement joins TRBV5-1 to TRBJ1-1; D possibly corresponds to TRBD1 (6 bases). The germline V and J ends were trimmed by 1 base and 8 bases, with 12 bases remaining between them. The CDR3 length is 13 residues. From germline, CDR1 is SGHRS and CDR2 YFSETQ. CDR3 sequence reads: CASSLRGSYEAFF. Written as DNA, the CDR3 is TGCGCCAGCAGCTTGAGGGGGTCATACGAAGCTTTCTTT.

V and J are TRBV5-1 and TRBJ2-7, with 7 positions matching TRBD1. The germline gives CDR1 SGHRS, CDR2 YFSETQ. This CDR3 comprises 13 residues. V shed 4 bases, J shed 4 bases, and the junction held 5 bases outside the gene matches. The CDR3 here is CASSPGRGYEQYF. In DNA form, the CDR3 reads TGCGCCAGCAGCCCCGGCAGGGGGTACGAGCAGTACTTC.

This clone was seen just once. The rearrangement links TRBV20-1 to TRBJ1-4; D not resolved. The length of the CDR3 is 11 residues. CDR1 and CDR2 (germline): DFQATT, SNEGSKA (reference sequence). Trimming took off 3 bases at V and 8 bases at J, with 7 bases between the two ends. The CDR3 here is CSARGGEKLFF. In nucleotides, the CDR3 is TGCAGTGCTAGGGGCGGGGAAAAACTGTTTTTT.

This clone was observed a few times. Other DNA sequences in this specimen translate into the identical CDR3. This chain joins TRBV7-8 and TRBJ1-1; D is undetermined. Germline CDR1 SGHVS, CDR2 FQNEAQ. V was shortened by 1 base and J by 2 bases, with 8 bases between the two germline ends. CDR3 length equals 14 residues. The CDR3 here is CASSLGSRNTEAFF. The DNA of the CDR3 is TGTGCCAGCAGCTTAGGTTCGAGAAACACTGAAGCTTTCTTT.

CDR3 protein: CASSVDPHGPGSSTDTQYF. CDR3 bases: TGTGCCAGCAGCGTAGACCCCCACGGTCCGGGTTCAAGCACAGATACGCAGTATTTT. The chain combines TRBV9 with TRBJ2-3; D remains ambiguous. Trimming left V 0 bases short and J 0 bases short, with 20 bases between. The CDR3 is 19 amino acids. Germline CDR1 reads SGDLS; CDR2 reads YYNGEE.

The rearrangement links TRBV19 to TRBJ2-3; 11 nucleotides align to TRBD1. The CDR3 extends over 15 amino acids. In germline, CDR1 is LNHDA, CDR2 SQIVND (reference sequence). The V gene end was trimmed by 9 bases and the J gene end by 3 bases; junction bases not matched to a gene: 8. In DNA form, the CDR3 reads TGTGCCAGCCCCTCGGGACAGGGGGAAACAGATACGCAGTATTTT. As protein: CASPSGQGETDTQYF.

This chain links TRBV10-3 with TRBJ2-5; D is unclear. V dropped 5 bases and J dropped 1 base, with 8 bases sitting between them. Per germline, CDR1 ENHRY and CDR2 SYGVKD. CDR3 size: 13 residues. The CDR3 here is CAISQDTQETQYF. In DNA, the CDR3 is TGTGCCATCAGTCAAGACACCCAAGAGACCCAGTACTTC.

The chain recombines TRBV18 with TRBJ1-6; D gene ambiguous. The V end lost 6 bases, the J end lost 0 bases, and 12 bases lay between the germline ends. Germline V CDR1 and CDR2: KGHSH, LQKENI. The CDR3 loop spans 16 amino acids. The CDR3 DNA is TGTGCCAGCTCCCAAATACAAAGCTCCTATAATTCACCCCTCCACTTT. It is translated as CASSQIQSSYNSPLHF. The variable domain in full, completed from reference TRBV18 and TRBJ1-6, reads NAGVMQNPRHLVRRRGQEARLRCSPMKGHSHVYWYRQLPEEGLKFMVYLQKENIIDESGMPKERFSAEFPKEGPSILRIQQVVRGDSAAYFCASSQIQSSYNSPLHFGNGTRLTVT.

This clone appeared once. This chain links TRBV7-8 with TRBJ2-1, with D perhaps matching TRBD2 (6 bases). V was clipped by 1 base and J by 4 bases, with 11 bases between them. This CDR3 contains 15 residues. Germline lookup yields CDR1 SGHVS and CDR2 FQNEAQ. The chain's CDR3 is CASSLGGGPYNEQFF. The CDR3 DNA reads TGTGCCAGCAGCTTAGGGGGAGGCCCATACAATGAGCAGTTCTTC.

By sample share, this clone is medium-sized. The chain couples TRBV6-4 to TRBJ2-1; 8 nucleotides align to TRBD2. The V and J ends lost 2 bases and 4 bases, in that order; junction bases with no gene match: 4. Germline V gene data show CDR1 as MRHNA and CDR2 as SNTAGT. The CDR3 has 15 residues. In DNA form, the CDR3 reads TGTGCCAGCAGTGACGGACGGGGGGGATACAATGAGCAGTTCTTC. This gives the protein CASSDGRGGYNEQFF.

The V call is TRBV5-1, the J call TRBJ1-2, with D perhaps matching TRBD1 (5 bases). The CDR3 sequence is 14 residues long. Trimming removed 0 bases from V and 0 bases from J, with 6 bases in between. The V gene's germline CDR1 is SGHRS and CDR2 YFSETQ. CDR3 coding DNA: TGCGCCAGCAGCTTGGACAGGCCTAACTATGGCTACACCTTC. This codes for CASSLDRPNYGYTF.

The sample holds a few counts of this clone. This rearrangement joins TRBV15 to TRBJ1-6; D gene ambiguous. CDR1 LNHNV and CDR2 YYDKDF come from the germline V gene (reference sequence). The CDR3 totals 14 residues. The V end was cut by 1 base, the J end by 6 bases, with 7 bases between. The CDR3 bases are TGTGCCACCAGCAGAGTTTCGGGTAATTCACCCCTCCACTTT. This codes for CATSRVSGNSPLHF. Combining the CDR3 with reference TRBV15 and TRBJ1-6 gives the whole variable domain DAMVIQNPRYQVTQFGKPVTLSCSQTLNHNVMYWYQQKSSQAPKLLFHYYDKDFNNEADTPDNFQSRRPNTSFCFLDIRSPGLGDTAMYLCATSRVSGNSPLHFGNGTRLTVT.